Each of the 21 T cell receptor beta chains below was sequenced from the same sample in a study of CD4 T cells in relation to SARS-CoV-2 and coronaviruses. The data were produced by immunoSEQ multiplex PCR, yet TCRdb's version contains in-frame clones alone and is incomplete. The profile shows about 59,000 clones, 86% of them singletons. CD4+ T cells from unexposed donors were obtained before the COVID-19 pandemic (2011-2018). The sequenced sample was memory CD4+ T cells from PBMCs. These receptors were obtained from a human donor in good health.

The CDR3 DNA is TGCGCCAGCAGCCACCTAGACAGCCAAGAGACCCAGTACTTC. Translating it yields CASSHLDSQETQYF. The chain links TRBV5-1 to TRBJ2-5; tentative D call: TRBD1 (5 bases). V lost 4 bases, J lost 1 base, and 11 bases lay in between. The CDR3 covers 14 residues. Germline assignment: CDR1 SGHRS and CDR2 YFSETQ.

In DNA form, the CDR3 reads TGTGCCAGCAGCCAAAGGGGCTCATATGGCTACACCTTC. Amino acids: CASSQRGSYGYTF. The chain combines TRBV12-3 or TRBV12-4 with TRBJ1-2; a weak D match, TRBD1 (5 bases). V dropped 6 bases and J dropped 5 bases, with 13 bases sitting between them. The CDR3 runs to 13 residues.

The chain carries TRBV19 and TRBJ2-5; no clear D. The V gene's germline CDR1 is LNHDA and CDR2 SQIVND (reference sequence). The CDR3 runs to 14 residues. Trimming removed 3 bases at V and 5 bases at J, with 13 bases between. CDR3 sequence: CASSMLRKEETQYF. CDR3 DNA: TGTGCCAGTAGTATGCTAAGGAAGGAGGAGACCCAGTACTTC.

The genes are TRBV19 and TRBJ1-2; TRBD1 matches 7 bases. Per germline, CDR1 LNHDA and CDR2 SQIVND (reference sequence). V was pared by 5 bases and J by 4 bases, with 4 bases of the junction left unmatched. The CDR3 length is 13 residues. CDR3 sequence reads: CASSRDRAYGYTF. CDR3 nucleotides: TGTGCCAGTAGTCGGGACAGAGCCTATGGCTACACCTTC. The variable domain in full, with the rest retrieved from reference TRBV19 and TRBJ1-2, is DGGITQSPKYLFRKEGQNVTLSCEQNLNHDAMYWYRQDPGQGLRLIYYSQIVNDFQKGDIAEGYSVSREKKESFPLTVTSAQKNPTAFYLCASSRDRAYGYTFGSGTRLTVV.

The gene calls are TRBV7-9 and TRBJ2-7; 9 bases fit TRBD2. CDR1 SEHNR and CDR2 FQNEAQ come from the germline V gene (reference sequence). After removal of 4 bases from V and 5 bases from J, the junction contained 15 bases not matched to a gene. CDR3 length: 17 residues. For the CDR3, the DNA is TGTGCCAGCAGCTCCGGGGGCGGTAGCGGGAGAACCCACGAGCAGTACTTC. This sequence encodes CASSSGGGSGRTHEQYF.

This chain joins TRBV6-5 and TRBJ2-7; TRBD2 matches 7 bases. The CDR3 covers 14 residues. J gave up 2 bases and V 5 bases, and 6 bases lay outside the gene matches. The germline gives CDR1 MNHEY, CDR2 SVGAGI. The CDR3 loop reads CASSIQAGAYEQYF. CDR3 nucleotide sequence: TGTGCCAGCAGTATCCAGGCGGGAGCCTACGAGCAGTACTTC.

The genes are TRBV6-2 or TRBV6-3 and TRBJ2-1; D might be TRBD2 (6 bases). With 2 bases removed from V and 0 bases from J, the gap between germline ends came to 11 bases. The CDR3 has 16 amino acids. CDR1 and CDR2 from the germline V gene are MNHEY and SVGEGT. In DNA, the CDR3 is TGTGCCAGCAGTTACCTAGGAGGGTTCTCCTACAATGAGCAGTTCTTC. It yields the protein CASSYLGGFSYNEQFF.

The CDR3 protein is CASSQAPSESSYNEQFF. CDR3 sequence (DNA): TGTGCCAGCAGCCAGGCTCCTAGCGAGAGCTCCTACAATGAGCAGTTCTTC. V gene TRBV4-2 combines with J gene TRBJ2-1; a weak D match, TRBD2 (6 bases). The CDR3 totals 17 residues. Trimming removed 3 bases at V and 0 bases at J, with 15 bases between. CDR1 LGHNA and CDR2 YNFKEQ come from the germline V gene.

The table lists this clone with a count of one. The rearrangement joins TRBV7-2 to TRBJ2-1, with D perhaps matching TRBD2 (5 bases). CDR1 is SGHTA, CDR2 FQGNSA, per germline. The ends were cut back, 2 bases at V and 0 bases at J, with 8 bases in the middle. The CDR3 runs to 15 residues. CDR3 in DNA: TGTGCCAGCAGCTTACAGCGGAGCTCCTACAATGAGCAGTTCTTC. This gives the protein CASSLQRSSYNEQFF.

The genes are TRBV24-1 and TRBJ2-3; 7 nucleotides line up with TRBD2. The CDR3 loop spans 15 amino acids. The trim removed 4 bases at V and 2 bases at J, leaving 5 bases unmatched. Germline V gene lookup returns CDR1 KGHDR and CDR2 SFDVKD. CDR3 DNA: TGTGCCACCAGTGACCCGGGACTATTCACAGATACGCAGTATTTT. It yields the protein CATSDPGLFTDTQYF.

The J gene is TRBJ2-2, the V gene TRBV10-1; weak D call: TRBD2 (6 bases). Germline V CDR1 and CDR2: WNHNN, SYGVQD (reference sequence). This CDR3 is built from 17 residues. Trimming stripped 7 bases from V and 3 bases from J, with 21 bases between. CDR3 in DNA: TGCGCCAGCAACCGAGGACGGGGGACCGGGGACACCGGGGAGCTGTTTTTT. It yields the protein CASNRGRGTGDTGELFF.

The rearrangement links TRBV7-2 to TRBJ2-7; 10 nucleotides line up with TRBD2. V gave up 5 bases and J gave up 1 base; unmatched junction bases: 5. Germline values: CDR1 SGHTA, CDR2 FQGNSA. The CDR3 runs to 15 residues. Here the CDR3 DNA reads TGTGCCAGCAGCCGCACTAGCGGGGCTTCCTACGAGCAGTACTTC. It is translated as CASSRTSGASYEQYF.

Only one count was recorded for this clone. This sequence joins TRBV19 and TRBJ2-7; perhaps TRBD1 as D (7 bases). Per germline, CDR1 LNHDA and CDR2 SQIVND (reference sequence). The CDR3 has 14 amino acids. V lost 6 bases, J lost 4 bases, and 16 bases lay in between. DNA of the CDR3: TGTGCCAGTAGAAAAGGAGGGGGCCCTTACGAGCAGTACTTC. Translated, it gives CASRKGGGPYEQYF.

The chain joins TRBV6-1 to TRBJ2-1, with 7 bases lining up with TRBD2. The V gene end was trimmed by 0 bases and the J gene end by 4 bases; junction bases not matched to a gene: 3. This CDR3 spans 15 amino acids. The germline V gene encodes CDR1 MNHNS and CDR2 SASEGT. CDR3 sequence (DNA): TGTGCCAGCAGTGAAGCGGGAGGGCGATACAATGAGCAGTTCTTC. Protein sequence: CASSEAGGRYNEQFF.

The V call is TRBV4-1, the J call TRBJ2-1, with 11 bases aligning to TRBD2. The CDR3 loop spans 15 amino acids. Germline CDR1 reads MGHRA; CDR2 reads YSYEKL. J gave up 5 bases and V 2 bases, and 2 bases lay outside the gene matches. The CDR3 loop is CASSQQTSGNNEQFF. The CDR3 nucleotides read TGCGCCAGCAGCCAACAGACTAGCGGGAACAATGAGCAGTTCTTC.

The chain links TRBV28 to TRBJ1-2; no clear D gene. The V end was cut by 7 bases, the J end by 8 bases, with 14 bases between. Germline V lookup: CDR1 MDHEN, CDR2 SYDVKM. The CDR3 is made up of 12 amino acids. In DNA form, the CDR3 reads TGTGCCAGCAAAGGAGGTCTTGAGGGCTACACCTTC. This sequence encodes CASKGGLEGYTF.

V gene TRBV7-2 combines with J gene TRBJ2-5; D is perhaps TRBD2 (5 bases). The V end lost 1 base, the J end lost 5 bases, and 5 bases lay between the germline ends. From germline, CDR1 is SGHTA and CDR2 FQGNSA. This CDR3 contains 12 residues. As DNA, the CDR3 is TGTGCCAGCAGCTTAGGGAGGGAGACCCAGTACTTC. Encoded protein: CASSLGRETQYF.

The chain recombines TRBV9 with TRBJ2-7; perhaps D is TRBD1 or TRBD2 (5 bases each). Trimming cost V 1 base and J 6 bases, with 8 bases left between them. This CDR3 is 12 amino acids long. Germline V gene lookup returns CDR1 SGDLS and CDR2 YYNGEE. This CDR3 reads CASSVPGSEQYF. As DNA, the CDR3 is TGTGCCAGCAGCGTACCAGGGAGCGAGCAGTACTTC.

This rearrangement joins TRBV19 to TRBJ2-2, with 7 bases fitting TRBD2. CDR1 LNHDA and CDR2 SQIVND come from the germline V gene (reference sequence). CDR3 length: 20 amino acids. J lost 4 bases, V lost 5 bases, and 22 bases had no gene match. This CDR3 is CASSPRGGPAMTYSTGELFF. In nucleotides, the CDR3 is TGTGCCAGTAGTCCACGGGGAGGGCCAGCCATGACCTACAGCACCGGGGAGCTGTTTTTT.

CDR3 residues: CASSILGQTNTEAFF. DNA for the CDR3: TGTGCCAGTAGTATTCTTGGCCAAACGAACACTGAAGCTTTCTTT. This chain joins TRBV19 and TRBJ1-1; D unclear. The ends were cut back, 3 bases at V and 1 base at J, with 12 bases in the middle. The CDR3 has 15 residues. Germline-derived CDR1 and CDR2 are LNHDA and SQIVND (reference sequence). The full variable domain, rest sourced from reference TRBV19 and TRBJ1-1, is DGGITQSPKYLFRKEGQNVTLSCEQNLNHDAMYWYRQDPGQGLRLIYYSQIVNDFQKGDIAEGYSVSREKKESFPLTVTSAQKNPTAFYLCASSILGQTNTEAFFGQGTRLTVV.

The table lists this clone with a count of one. This sequence joins TRBV7-9 and TRBJ2-4; no reliable D call. The germline V gene has CDR1 SEHNR and CDR2 FQNEAQ (reference sequence). CDR3 length equals 17 residues. V lost 1 base and J lost 0, with 13 bases in between. CDR3 region: CASSLVGSLEAKNIQYF. CDR3 nucleotide sequence: TGTGCCAGCAGCTTAGTCGGATCCCTCGAAGCCAAAAACATTCAGTACTTC.